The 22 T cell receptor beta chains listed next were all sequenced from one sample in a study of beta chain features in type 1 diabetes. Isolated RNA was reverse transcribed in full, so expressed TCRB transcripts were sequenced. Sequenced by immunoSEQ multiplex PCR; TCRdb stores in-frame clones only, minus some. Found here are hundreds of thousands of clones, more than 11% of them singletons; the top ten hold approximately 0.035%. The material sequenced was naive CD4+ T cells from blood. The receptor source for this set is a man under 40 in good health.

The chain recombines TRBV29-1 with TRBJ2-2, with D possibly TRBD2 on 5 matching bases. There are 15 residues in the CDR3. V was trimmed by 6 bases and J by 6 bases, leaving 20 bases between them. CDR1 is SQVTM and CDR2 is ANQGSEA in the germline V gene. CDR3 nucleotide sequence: TGCAGCGTCGAACAGCGGAACAAAGGGCCCGGGGAGCTGTTTTTT. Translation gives CSVEQRNKGPGELFF.

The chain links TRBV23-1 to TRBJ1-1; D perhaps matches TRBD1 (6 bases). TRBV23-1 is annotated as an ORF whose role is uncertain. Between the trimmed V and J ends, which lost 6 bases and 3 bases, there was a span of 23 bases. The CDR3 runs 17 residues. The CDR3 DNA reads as TGCGCCAGCAGCCAGTCGGATCCCAGGGGTCTTTACACTGAAGCTTTCTTT. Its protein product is CASSQSDPRGLYTEAFF.

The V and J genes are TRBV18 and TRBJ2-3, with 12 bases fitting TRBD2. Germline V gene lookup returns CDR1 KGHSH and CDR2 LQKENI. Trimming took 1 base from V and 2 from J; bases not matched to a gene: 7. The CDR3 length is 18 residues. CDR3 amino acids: CASSPLWTSGINTDTQYF. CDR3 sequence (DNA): TGTGCCAGCTCACCACTGTGGACTAGCGGGATAAACACAGATACGCAGTATTTT.

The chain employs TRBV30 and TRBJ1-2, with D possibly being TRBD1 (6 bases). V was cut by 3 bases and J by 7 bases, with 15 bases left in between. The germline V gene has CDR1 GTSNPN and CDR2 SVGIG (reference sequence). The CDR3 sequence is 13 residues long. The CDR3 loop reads CAWSRGLTVGYTF. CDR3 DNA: TGTGCCTGGAGCAGGGGACTGACGGTTGGCTACACCTTC.

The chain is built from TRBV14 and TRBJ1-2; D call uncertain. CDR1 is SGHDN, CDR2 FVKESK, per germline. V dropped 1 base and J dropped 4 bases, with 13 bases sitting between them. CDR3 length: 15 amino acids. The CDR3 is CASSQGVGGLYGYTF. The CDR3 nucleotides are TGTGCCAGCAGCCAAGGGGTTGGAGGGCTCTATGGCTACACCTTC.

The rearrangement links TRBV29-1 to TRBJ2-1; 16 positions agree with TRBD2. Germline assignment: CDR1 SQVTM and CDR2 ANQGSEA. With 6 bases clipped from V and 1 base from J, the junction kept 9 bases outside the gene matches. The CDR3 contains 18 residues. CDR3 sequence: CSVQGTSGREGSYNEQFF. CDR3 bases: TGCAGCGTCCAAGGGACTAGCGGGAGGGAAGGGTCCTACAATGAGCAGTTCTTC.

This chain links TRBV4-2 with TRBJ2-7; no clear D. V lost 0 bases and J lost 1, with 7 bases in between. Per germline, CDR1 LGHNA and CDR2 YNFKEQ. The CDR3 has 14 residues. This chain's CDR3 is CASSQESGSYEQYV. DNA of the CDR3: TGTGCCAGCAGCCAAGAATCAGGTTCCTACGAGCAGTACGTC.

This CDR3 reads CASSLEAGDGYTF. The CDR3 nucleotides read TGTGCCAGCAGCTTAGAGGCAGGGGATGGCTACACCTTC. This chain connects TRBV7-9 to TRBJ1-2; a weak D match, TRBD1 (6 bases). Trimming stripped 1 base from V and 6 bases from J, with 9 bases between. CDR3 length equals 13 residues. Germline-derived CDR1 and CDR2 are SEHNR and FQNEAQ (reference sequence).

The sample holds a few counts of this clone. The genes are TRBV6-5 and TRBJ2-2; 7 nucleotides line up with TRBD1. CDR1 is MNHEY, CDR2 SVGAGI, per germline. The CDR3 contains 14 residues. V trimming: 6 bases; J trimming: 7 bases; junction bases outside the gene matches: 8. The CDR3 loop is CASRRQGRVGELFF. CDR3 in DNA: TGTGCCAGCAGACGACAGGGCCGGGTCGGGGAGCTGTTTTTT.

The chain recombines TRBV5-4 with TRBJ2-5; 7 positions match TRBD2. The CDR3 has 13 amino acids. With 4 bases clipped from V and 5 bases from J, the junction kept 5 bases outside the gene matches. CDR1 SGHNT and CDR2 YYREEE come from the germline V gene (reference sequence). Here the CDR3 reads CASSAGVVETQYF. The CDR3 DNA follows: TGTGCCAGCAGCGCGGGGGTTGTGGAGACCCAGTACTTC.

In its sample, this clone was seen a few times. The CDR3 sequence: CASSQDQLQETQYF. Here the CDR3 DNA reads TGCGCCAGCAGCCAAGACCAGCTCCAAGAGACCCAGTACTTC. The J gene is TRBJ2-5, the V gene TRBV4-1, with D unresolved. The germline V and J ends were trimmed by 0 bases and 1 base, with 6 bases remaining between them. This CDR3 spans 14 amino acids. Looked up from germline, CDR1 is MGHRA and CDR2 is YSYEKL.

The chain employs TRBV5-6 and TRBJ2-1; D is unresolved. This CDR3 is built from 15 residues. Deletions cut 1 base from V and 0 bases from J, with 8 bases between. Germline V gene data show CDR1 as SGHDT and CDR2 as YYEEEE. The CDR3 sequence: CASSLLLRSYNEQFF. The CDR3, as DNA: TGTGCCAGCAGCTTGCTCCTACGCTCCTACAATGAGCAGTTCTTC.

The CDR3 coding sequence is TGTGCCAGCAAAAATAATTGGACTAGGTTCTACAATGAGCAGTTCTTC. It codes for CASKNNWTRFYNEQFF. The J gene is TRBJ2-1, the V gene TRBV21-1; the listed D gene, TRBD2, was not tested against the DNA. TRBV21-1 is labeled a pseudogene. This CDR3 has 16 amino acids.

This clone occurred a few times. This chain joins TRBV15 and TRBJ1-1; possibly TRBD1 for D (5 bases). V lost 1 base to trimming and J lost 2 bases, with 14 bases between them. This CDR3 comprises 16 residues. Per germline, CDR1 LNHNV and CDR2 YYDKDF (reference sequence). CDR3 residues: CATSRGAGQINTEAFF. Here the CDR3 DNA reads TGTGCCACCAGCAGAGGTGCAGGGCAGATCAACACTGAAGCTTTCTTT.

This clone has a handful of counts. DNA for the CDR3: TGTGCCAGCAATGTACCAGGGATGTCAGCTTTCTTT. It specifies CASNVPGMSAFF. The gene calls are TRBV6-5 and TRBJ1-1, with a possible D match to TRBD1 (5 bases). From germline, CDR1 is MNHEY and CDR2 SVGAGI. This CDR3 has 12 residues. With 7 bases removed from V and 10 bases from J, the gap between germline ends came to 16 bases.

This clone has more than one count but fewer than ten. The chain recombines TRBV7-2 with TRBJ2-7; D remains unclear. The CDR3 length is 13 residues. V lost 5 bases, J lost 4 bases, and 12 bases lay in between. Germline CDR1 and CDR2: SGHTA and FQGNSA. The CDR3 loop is CASSGRAQYEQYF. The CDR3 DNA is TGTGCCAGCAGCGGCCGGGCACAGTACGAGCAGTACTTC.

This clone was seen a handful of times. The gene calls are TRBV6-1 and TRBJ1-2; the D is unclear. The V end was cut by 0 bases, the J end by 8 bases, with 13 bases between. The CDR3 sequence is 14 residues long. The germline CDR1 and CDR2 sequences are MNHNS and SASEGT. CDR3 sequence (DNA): TGTGCCAGCAGTGAAGCTGCTTCGATACTAGGCTACACCTTC. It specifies CASSEAASILGYTF.

The CDR3 nucleotides are TGTGCCAGCAGCTTAGGTGCGGGAGGGGGAGATACGCAGTATTTT. It specifies CASSLGAGGGDTQYF. The rearrangement links TRBV7-6 to TRBJ2-3; 9 bases are shared with TRBD2. The germline V gene encodes CDR1 SGHVS and CDR2 FNYEAQ. With 1 base clipped from V and 5 bases from J, the junction kept 4 bases outside the gene matches. The CDR3 runs to 15 residues.

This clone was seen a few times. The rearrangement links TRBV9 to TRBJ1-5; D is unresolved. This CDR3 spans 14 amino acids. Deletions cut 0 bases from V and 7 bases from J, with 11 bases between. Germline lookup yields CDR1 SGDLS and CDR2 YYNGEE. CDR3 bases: TGTGCCAGCAGCGTAGAGCCGTCGAGCCAGCCCCAGCATTTT. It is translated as CASSVEPSSQPQHF.

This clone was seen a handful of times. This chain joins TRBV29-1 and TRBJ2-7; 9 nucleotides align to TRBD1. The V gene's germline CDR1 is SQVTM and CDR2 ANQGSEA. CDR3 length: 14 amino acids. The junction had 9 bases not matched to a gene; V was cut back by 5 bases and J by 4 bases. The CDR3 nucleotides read TGCAGCGTTCACCCGGGACAGGGTCGGTACGAGCAGTACTTC. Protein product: CSVHPGQGRYEQYF.

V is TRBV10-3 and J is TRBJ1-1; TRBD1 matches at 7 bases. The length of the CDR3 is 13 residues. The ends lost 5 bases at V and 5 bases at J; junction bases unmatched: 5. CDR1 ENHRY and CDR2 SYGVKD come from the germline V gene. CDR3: CAISTGERTEAFF. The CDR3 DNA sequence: TGTGCCATCAGTACAGGGGAGAGGACTGAAGCTTTCTTT.

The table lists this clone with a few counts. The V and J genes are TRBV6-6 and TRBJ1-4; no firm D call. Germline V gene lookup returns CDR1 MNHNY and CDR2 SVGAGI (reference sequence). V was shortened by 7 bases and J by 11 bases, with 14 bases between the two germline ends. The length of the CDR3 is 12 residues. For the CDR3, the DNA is TGTGCCAGCACCCCCGCCGGCGGTAAACTGTTTTTT. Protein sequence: CASTPAGGKLFF.